Detailed here is one TCR beta chain. Its recognized antigen is unknown. One base away there is no much larger clone; base qualities are not given. The data were obtained in a study of CD8 T cells in ankylosing spondylitis (dated by TCRdb to about 2017). Study-level background: The study profiled T cell receptor beta repertoires in healthy donors and ankylosing spondylitis patients to find disease-linked TCR variants. In total, the full study cohort was made up of 108 healthy donors and approximately 27 ankylosing spondylitis patients. Samples of peripheral blood were taken, and for ankylosing spondylitis patients, synovial fluid was collected as well. Study-wide conclusions, independent of this receptor: Blood from ankylosing spondylitis patients appeared to be characterized by a TCR beta motif composed of under ten highly homologous amino acid variants. Significant enrichment of the disease-linked clones was reported in matched synovial fluid samples from ankylosing spondylitis patients. A CD8+ phenotype was shown by the disease-linked clones, which were found at relatively low frequencies in peripheral blood. Some TCR beta motif variants had previously been reported in synovial fluid and blood of reactive arthritis patients, which suggested common disease-initiation mechanisms.

The germline V end is reduced by 7 bases and the J end by 0 bases; junction bases left unmatched: 5. The CDR3 starts with the cysteine, ends with the phenylalanine, and has 14 residues. Only the CDR3 part of the read is kept: 42 bases, read in frame from the first base. Sequencer: Illumina HiSeq 2500. Quantitative 5'-RACE with molecular barcodes was used to prepare TCR beta libraries. As for the original processing: Disease-linked TCR variants were identified with a new computational method built on a probabilistic model of VDJ rearrangement. The public reads were run again by TCRdb, first through fastp at Q25 and then through MiXCR, and only productive beta chains were kept. Duplicate CDR3 protein sequences are folded into a single record with the most common DNA and genes. These V and J calls are TCRdb output, not the study's own analysis. The sample table holds around 340,000 distinct CDR3 sequences, of which roughly 15% were seen once. The ten largest clones capture 1.1% of the sample.

Rearrangement joined TRBV12-3 or TRBV12-4 to TRBJ1-1, and TRBD1 aligns with 7 junction nucleotides. The receptor was isolated from a male donor with ankylosing spondylitis or in good health (not recorded which). Sequenced sample: blood, either unsorted or a sorted T cell fraction (not recorded which). The CDR3 loop reads CASKPTGMNTEAFF. The DNA sequence is TGTGCCAGCAAACCGACAGGGATGAACACTGAAGCTTTCTTT.